The T cell receptor beta chain under discussion was sequenced for a study of shared clonotypes between healthy human individuals (dated by TCRdb to the early 2020s). Study-level background: A few men and a couple of women, aged 18 to 49 years, made up the cohort. For each donor, three plates each were used for CD4 naive and CD4 memory, two plates were used for CD8 naive, and one plate was used for CD8 memory. Blood TCR repertoires of a handful of healthy adults were deeply sequenced to estimate repertoire size and the extent of clonotype sharing between individuals. Libraries were prepared and TCR repertoires were sequenced by different laboratories using diverse techniques, in order to increase sequencing depth and limit assay-specific biases. Per donor, leukapheresis produced somewhere between about 0.85 and 8.9 billion PBMCs.

On this clone itself: Its antigen is still unknown. The input lacks base qualities; no much larger clone sits a single base away.

The CDR3 covers 15 residues, taking in both the cysteine and the phenylalanine. Only the CDR3 DNA is retained, 45 bases long and in frame from the first base. V was cut back by 4 bases and J by 1 base, leaving a gap of 10 bases between them. From a lookup of the germline V gene, CDR1 and CDR2 are MDHEN and SYDVKM. Donors were healthy HIV-negative adults with no recently reported acute infections or vaccinations. All donors were Caucasian adults living in Nashville, Tennessee, USA. CD4+ T cells were enriched by magnetic negative selection; naive cells were then positively selected on CD45RA, and the negative fraction formed the memory subset. Blood was obtained by leukapheresis, after which PBMCs were separated by Ficoll-Histopaque density gradient centrifugation and cryopreserved in liquid nitrogen vapor phase. Purity and quantity of every magnetically sorted T cell population were checked by analytical flow cytometry. Each sorted fraction had its genomic DNA isolated and then quantified by UV absorbance on a Nanodrop 2000c.

TCR CDR3 regions were amplified from genomic DNA by multiplex PCR using the deep immunoSEQ assay. For each cell subset, the extracted genomic DNA was distributed evenly across all wells of several immunoSEQ 96-well plates, and each plate served as one replicate. For sorted subsets, around 200 ng genomic DNA, equal to 30,000 or so T cell genomes, was loaded into each replicate PCR. Purified libraries were quantified with a Qubit 3.0 fluorometer, sized on a Bioanalyzer 2100, and re-quantified with the KAPA Library Quantification kit. Every immunoSEQ 96-well plate was sequenced on a separate single-read 150-cycle Illumina NextSeq 550 flow cell. Regarding the original processing steps: Because only junctional sequences without quality scores were contained in the immunoSEQ output, filtering matching that applied to full-length reads could not be performed. Sequences were annotated with PyIR, a Python wrapper for IgBLAST v1.9, using IMGT germline references to assign V/J genes and CDR3. Any read was removed if the V/J assignment was weak (E-value above 1e-6), the CDR3 was missing, or the read contained stop codons, out-of-frame junctions, or ambiguous translated residues. V3J clonotypes were defined by identical inferred V gene, J gene, and CDR3 amino acid sequence. Percentage overlap between repertoires was computed as shared unique clonotypes divided by the size of the smaller repertoire. Repertoire richness was assessed with RTK rarefaction, the Chao1 estimator, and Recon v2.1 estimates of unobserved clonotypes. Generation probabilities for all TCRbeta clonotypes obtained by the gDNA method from a handful of donors were computed using OLGA. The source is immuneACCESS, and TCRdb retained only in-frame sequences with V and J called. Part of the clones is not carried over; for the studies checked, unresolved V genes explain less than half of this, and the remainder is unexplained. That table supplies the V and J calls and clone size; D and trimming were determined from the DNA. The sample table shows about 1 million clones, and roughly 80% are seen once. The ten largest make up approximately 1.5% of the sample.

Summary of the overall study and its limitations: Incomplete sequencing was indicated by rarefaction of sorted-subset datasets, despite the large sequencing depth. About 4.5% of naive CD4, 3.5% of naive CD8, 2.3% of memory CD4, and around 0.4% of memory CD8 clonotypes were shared across several donors. Estimated clonotype richness was generally larger for naive than for memory subsets. Higher generation probabilities were observed for clonotypes shared by all four sorted-subset donors than for non-shared clonotypes. Sampling was restricted to blood, and TCR repertoires in tissues likely differ from the TCR repertoires found in blood. Based on pairwise subsampling, the degree of clonotype sharing among donors was expected to be affected by sequencing depth. Because the study included only a small number of donors, the genetic and exposure-history diversity represented was limited.

The rearrangement combines TRBV28 with TRBJ2-2; a tentative D match to TRBD1 spans 6 bases. The sequence derives from a man between 18 and 29 years old in good health. Sequencing used memory CD4+ T cells sorted from blood. The sample's cell subset or site label is to be understood as: CD45RA-negative fraction. The CDR3 protein sequence reads: CASSSPGQNTGELFF. The DNA sequence reads TGTGCCAGCAGTTCTCCGGGACAGAACACCGGGGAGCTGTTTTTT. Where the CDR3 stops, the reference TRBV28 and TRBJ2-2 genes take over; the full variable domain is DVKVTQSSRYLVKRTGEKVFLECVQDMDHENMFWYRQDPGLGLRLIYFSYDVKMKEKGDIPEGYSVSREKKERFSLILESASTNQTSMYLCASSSPGQNTGELFFGEGSRLTVL.